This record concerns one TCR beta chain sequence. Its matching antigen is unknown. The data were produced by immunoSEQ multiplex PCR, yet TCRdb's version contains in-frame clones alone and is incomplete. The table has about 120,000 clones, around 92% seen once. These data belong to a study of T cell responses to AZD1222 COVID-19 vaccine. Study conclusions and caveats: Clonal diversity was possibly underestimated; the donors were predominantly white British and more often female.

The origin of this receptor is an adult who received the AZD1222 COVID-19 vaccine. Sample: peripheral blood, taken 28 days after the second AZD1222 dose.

This CDR3 is CASNPGTTYQAFF. DNA for the CDR3: TGTGCCAGCAATCCAGGGACCACTTACCAAGCTTTCTTT. The chain combines TRBV5-5 with TRBJ1-1; maybe TRBD1 (5 bases). Germline V gene lookup returns CDR1 SGHKS and CDR2 YYEKEE (reference sequence). Trimming pared 6 bases from V and 9 bases from J, leaving 18 bases between. The CDR3 totals 13 residues. Drawing the rest from reference TRBV5-5 and TRBJ1-1, the complete variable domain is DAGVTQSPTHLIKTRGQQVTLRCSPISGHKSVSWYQQVLGQGPQFIFQYYEKEERGRGNFPDRFSARQFPNYSSELNVNALLLGDSALYLCASNPGTTYQAFFGQGTRLTVV.